The 8 T cell receptor beta chains below all came from one sample that was sequenced in a study. TCRdb independently ran MiXCR on the reads; one entry per CDR3 protein. The table records 1,000 to 1,200 distinct CDR3 sequences, roughly two fifths of them present only once. The sequenced sample consisted of CD8+ T cells (not recorded whether cultured). These receptors were collected from a male donor.

Ten or more counts support this clonotype. This chain uses TRBV19 with TRBJ2-1; D remains ambiguous. CDR1 is LNHDA, CDR2 SQIVND, per germline (reference sequence). V was pared by 8 bases and J by 0 bases, with 8 bases between. This CDR3 has 13 residues. The CDR3 region is CASATFSYNEQFF. CDR3 sequence (DNA): TGTGCCAGTGCTACTTTCTCCTACAATGAGCAGTTCTTC. Full variable domain (missing parts from reference TRBV19 and TRBJ2-1): DGGITQSPKYLFRKEGQNVTLSCEQNLNHDAMYWYRQDPGQGLRLIYYSQIVNDFQKGDIAEGYSVSREKKESFPLTVTSAQKNPTAFYLCASATFSYNEQFFGPGTRLTVL.

This chain links TRBV19 with TRBJ1-5; D gene uncertain. Trimming cost V 3 bases and J 3 bases, with 6 bases left between them. The CDR3 is made up of 13 amino acids. Germline V gene data show CDR1 as LNHDA and CDR2 as SQIVND (reference sequence). CDR3 loop: CASSIYNNQPQHF. CDR3 nucleotides: TGTGCCAGTAGTATTTATAACAATCAGCCCCAGCATTTT.

Of note for this clonotype: A read error may explain this, as a much larger clone is one base away. This chain links TRBV14 with TRBJ1-2; TRBD1 matches at 7 bases. Germline CDR1 SGHDN, CDR2 FVKESK. The CDR3 runs 14 residues. After removal of 4 bases from V and 4 bases from J, the junction contained 6 bases not matched to a gene. The CDR3 nucleotides read TGTGCCAGCAGCCCCACGACAGGGTCCTATGGCTACACCTTC. It specifies CASSPTTGSYGYTF.

Judged by abundance, this clonotype is large. The chain joins TRBV6-5 to TRBJ2-5; 10 bases align to TRBD2. After removal of 5 bases from V and 3 bases from J, the junction contained 3 bases not matched to a gene. Per germline, CDR1 MNHEY and CDR2 SVGAGI. CDR3 length equals 14 residues. DNA of the CDR3: TGTGCCAGCAGTACCACTAGCGGGGAAGAGACCCAGTACTTC. Its protein is CASSTTSGEETQYF.

The chain links TRBV19 to TRBJ2-7; D is unresolved. Germline V lookup: CDR1 LNHDA, CDR2 SQIVND (reference sequence). The CDR3 consists of 12 residues. The germline V and J ends were trimmed by 2 bases and 3 bases, with 5 bases remaining between them. CDR3 amino acids: CASSIRSYEQYF. CDR3 bases: TGTGCCAGTAGTATAAGGAGCTACGAGCAGTACTTC.

This clonotype occurred a few times. At one end, the junction sequence differs from germline, possibly due to a read error. J is TRBJ1-2 and V is TRBV19; D gene ambiguous. The CDR3 is 12 amino acids. From germline, CDR1 is LNHDA and CDR2 SQIVND (reference sequence). CDR3 DNA: TGTGCCAGTGGTATAGGTGTTTATGGCTACACCTTC. Translation gives CASGIGVYGYTF.

On this clonotype itself: It may be a read error: a sequence one base away is much more abundant. The CDR3 reads CAGSMTSGPYNEQFF. The CDR3 DNA reads TGTGCCGGTAGTATGACTAGCGGGCCTTACAATGAGCAGTTCTTC. The chain has TRBV19 and TRBJ2-1; TRBD2 agrees at 10 bases. Germline assignment: CDR1 LNHDA and CDR2 SQIVND (reference sequence). The CDR3 totals 15 residues.

The chain carries TRBV27 and TRBJ2-5; TRBD2 agrees at 7 bases. The CDR3 has 15 amino acids. Unmatched junction bases numbered 13, after V lost 3 bases and J lost 9 bases. Looked up from germline, CDR1 is MNHEY and CDR2 is SMNVEV (reference sequence). The CDR3, as DNA: TGTGCCAGCAGTTTCAGCACCGCCGGACGGGAGGCCCAGTACTTC. Protein product: CASSFSTAGREAQYF.